The rows below give T cell receptor beta chains drawn from one sample of a study of T-cell reconstitution after alpha-beta-depleted transplantation in children. TCRdb re-called the PCR reads with MiXCR, one entry per CDR3 protein. Altogether some 290,000 distinct CDR3 sequences are present, approximately 9.8% being singletons, with the ten largest covering roughly 9.1%. Specimen: PBMCs from the stem cell graft donor, collected from the stem cell graft. The receptor set was obtained from a human donor who donated a stem cell graft to a child with SCID. The CDR3 runs from the conserved cysteine through the conserved F or W. A D gene is named only where the DNA matches it firmly. Clone size is not always given. Where it is, it says once, few, many or a class for expanded clones.

abundance: few; j_gene: TRBJ2-7; v_gene: TRBV9; d_gene: TRBD1; CDR3nt: TGTGCCAGCAGCGGGACAGGACAAAGGGGTTACGAGCAGTACTTC; CDR3aa: CASSGTGQRGYEQYF
abundance: NA; j_gene: TRBJ1-2; v_gene: TRBV18; d_gene: NA; CDR3nt: TGTGCCAGCTCACCACTTACGGGGCCGGACAGCCTCTATGGCTACACCTTC; CDR3aa: CASSPLTGPDSLYGYTF
abundance: many; j_gene: TRBJ1-4; v_gene: TRBV12-3/TRBV12-4; d_gene: NA; CDR3nt: TGTGCCAGCAGCCGGCCCGGTTTCCGGGACGGCGATGAAAAACTGTTTTTT; CDR3aa: CASSRPGFRDGDEKLFF
abundance: few; j_gene: TRBJ1-2; v_gene: TRBV6-4; d_gene: NA; CDR3nt: TGTGCCAGCAGTGACTGGCCGGGGATCTATGGCTACACCTTC; CDR3aa: CASSDWPGIYGYTF
abundance: few; j_gene: TRBJ1-6; v_gene: TRBV6-1; d_gene: TRBD1; CDR3nt: TGTGCCAGCACCCAAAGGGACAGTAATTCACCCCTCCACTTT; CDR3aa: CASTQRDSNSPLHF
abundance: many; j_gene: TRBJ1-1; v_gene: TRBV20-1; d_gene: NA; CDR3nt: TGCAGTGCCCGCTTCATAGGTGAAGCTTTCTTT; CDR3aa: CSARFIGEAFF
abundance: many; j_gene: TRBJ2-1; v_gene: TRBV29-1; d_gene: TRBD2; CDR3nt: TGCAGCGTTGCCGGGGGGGCCTACAATGAGCAGTTCTTC; CDR3aa: CSVAGGAYNEQFF
abundance: few; j_gene: TRBJ1-1; v_gene: TRBV27; d_gene: NA; CDR3nt: TGTGCCAGCAGCCATACTTGGGACACTGAAGCTTTCTTT; CDR3aa: CASSHTWDTEAFF
abundance: many; j_gene: TRBJ2-4; v_gene: TRBV12-3/TRBV12-4; d_gene: TRBD2; CDR3nt: TGTGCCAGCAGTCCCTCCTTTAGCGGGGGGGCCGTAAACATTCAGTACTTC; CDR3aa: CASSPSFSGGAVNIQYF
abundance: many; j_gene: TRBJ2-7; v_gene: TRBV12-3/TRBV12-4; d_gene: TRBD1; CDR3nt: TGTGCCAGCAGGGGAGACAGGGGCTACGAGCAGTACTTC; CDR3aa: CASRGDRGYEQYF
abundance: many; j_gene: TRBJ2-2; v_gene: TRBV12-3/TRBV12-4; d_gene: TRBD1; CDR3nt: TGTGCCAGCCTTCCCGACAGGGTGGGCACCGGGGAGCTGTTTTTT; CDR3aa: CASLPDRVGTGELFF
abundance: NA; j_gene: TRBJ2-7; v_gene: TRBV3-1; d_gene: TRBD1; CDR3nt: TGTGCCAGCAGCCACTCGTCGGCAGGGGGCAACGAGCAGTACTTC; CDR3aa: CASSHSSAGGNEQYF
abundance: NA; j_gene: TRBJ2-1; v_gene: TRBV7-6; d_gene: TRBD2; CDR3nt: TGTGCCAGCAGCCTACTAGCGGGGGGCCCTTCTTTGAGTGAGCAGTTCTTC; CDR3aa: CASSLLAGGPSLSEQFF
abundance: NA; j_gene: TRBJ2-7; v_gene: TRBV27; d_gene: NA; CDR3nt: TGTGCCAGCATCCTCAGGGCCGGAGGGCCCTACGAGCAGTACTTC; CDR3aa: CASILRAGGPYEQYF
abundance: NA; j_gene: TRBJ2-5; v_gene: TRBV5-6; d_gene: TRBD2; CDR3nt: TGTGCCAGCAGCTTGGGGACTAGCGGGGGATTGGGAGAGACCCAGTACTTC; CDR3aa: CASSLGTSGGLGETQYF
abundance: many; j_gene: TRBJ1-1; v_gene: TRBV11-2; d_gene: NA; CDR3nt: TGTGCCAGCAGCCCATGGGCCACTGAAGCTTTCTTT; CDR3aa: CASSPWATEAFF
abundance: NA; j_gene: TRBJ2-3; v_gene: TRBV5-5; d_gene: NA; CDR3nt: TGTGCCAGCAGCTTCGGGCAGCTAGATACGCAGTATTTT; CDR3aa: CASSFGQLDTQYF
abundance: NA; j_gene: TRBJ1-2; v_gene: TRBV12-3/TRBV12-4; d_gene: NA; CDR3nt: TGTGCCAGCAGTTTACCAGGGTTGGAGGGCTACACCTTC; CDR3aa: CASSLPGLEGYTF
abundance: few; j_gene: TRBJ2-5; v_gene: TRBV9; d_gene: NA; CDR3nt: TGTGCCAGCAGCGCCCGTCGAGGGACCCTGGAGACCCAGTACTTC; CDR3aa: CASSARRGTLETQYF
abundance: few; j_gene: TRBJ2-3; v_gene: TRBV7-9; d_gene: NA; CDR3nt: TGTGCCAGCAGCCCCCAGAAGGGTTGGGGGACGACAGATACGCAGTATTTT; CDR3aa: CASSPQKGWGTTDTQYF
abundance: many; j_gene: TRBJ2-1; v_gene: TRBV12-3/TRBV12-4; d_gene: NA; CDR3nt: TGTGCCAGCAGTTTAAGCGGGGAGCAGTTCTTC; CDR3aa: CASSLSGEQFF
abundance: many; j_gene: TRBJ1-1; v_gene: TRBV10-3; d_gene: TRBD1; CDR3nt: TGTGCCATCGGACAGGGGGCGGGCACTGAAGCTTTCTTT; CDR3aa: CAIGQGAGTEAFF
abundance: few; j_gene: TRBJ2-2; v_gene: TRBV12-3/TRBV12-4; d_gene: NA; CDR3nt: TGTGCCAGCAGTTGGCGCCAGGGTAACACCGGGGAGCTGTTTTTT; CDR3aa: CASSWRQGNTGELFF
abundance: many; j_gene: TRBJ1-1; v_gene: TRBV28; d_gene: NA; CDR3nt: TGTGCCAGCAGCTCGGCCCAATGGGCGGAAGCTTTCTTT; CDR3aa: CASSSAQWAEAFF
abundance: NA; j_gene: TRBJ2-5; v_gene: TRBV10-1; d_gene: NA; CDR3nt: TGCGCCAGCAGTGAGTCAGGACCAAACCAAGAGACCCAGTACTTC; CDR3aa: CASSESGPNQETQYF
abundance: few; j_gene: TRBJ1-2; v_gene: TRBV5-1; d_gene: TRBD1; CDR3nt: TGCGCCAGCAGCGCCGACAGGGGAGAGTTGGGCTATGGCTACACCTTC; CDR3aa: CASSADRGELGYGYTF
abundance: many; j_gene: TRBJ2-1; v_gene: TRBV11-1; d_gene: NA; CDR3nt: TGTGCCAGCAGCTCGGAATATCCGGGGGCGTACAATGAGCAGTTCTTC; CDR3aa: CASSSEYPGAYNEQFF
abundance: NA; j_gene: TRBJ2-5; v_gene: TRBV20-1; d_gene: TRBD2; CDR3nt: TGCAGTGCTAGAGAGCCAGCGGGGCGGCGGGGGACCCAGTACTTC; CDR3aa: CSAREPAGRRGTQYF
abundance: NA; j_gene: TRBJ2-3; v_gene: TRBV4-1; d_gene: NA; CDR3nt: TGCGCCAGCAGCCAAGACCCGCCGGGCGGCGACACAGATACGCAGTATTTT; CDR3aa: CASSQDPPGGDTDTQYF
abundance: few; j_gene: TRBJ2-7; v_gene: TRBV27; d_gene: NA; CDR3nt: TGTGCCAGCAGTTTATCGAGGACTTCCTACGAGCAGTACTTC; CDR3aa: CASSLSRTSYEQYF
abundance: NA; j_gene: TRBJ2-5; v_gene: TRBV12-3/TRBV12-4; d_gene: NA; CDR3nt: TGTGCCAGCAGTGCGGACAGAAAGAACACAGAGACCCAGTACTTC; CDR3aa: CASSADRKNTETQYF
abundance: NA; j_gene: TRBJ2-3; v_gene: TRBV11-2; d_gene: TRBD2; CDR3nt: TGTGCCAGCAGCTTAGCGCGGGGGGGCACAGATACGCAGTATTTT; CDR3aa: CASSLARGGTDTQYF
abundance: few; j_gene: TRBJ1-1; v_gene: TRBV2; d_gene: NA; CDR3nt: TGTGCCAGCAGTGAAGGAGGCAGGGCCAACACTGAAGCTTTCTTT; CDR3aa: CASSEGGRANTEAFF
abundance: few; j_gene: TRBJ2-2; v_gene: TRBV29-1; d_gene: NA; CDR3nt: TGCAGCGTTATCGGGGGAACCGGGGAGCTGTTTTTT; CDR3aa: CSVIGGTGELFF
abundance: NA; j_gene: TRBJ2-7; v_gene: TRBV27; d_gene: NA; CDR3nt: TGTGCCAGCAGTTTATCAGGGGGTCGCTACGAGCAGTACTTC; CDR3aa: CASSLSGGRYEQYF
abundance: NA; j_gene: TRBJ2-3; v_gene: TRBV10-1; d_gene: NA; CDR3nt: TGCGCCAGCAGTGAAGGGAACAAGCAGTATTTT; CDR3aa: CASSEGNKQYF
abundance: NA; j_gene: TRBJ2-5; v_gene: TRBV15; d_gene: TRBD2; CDR3nt: TGTGCCACCAGTGCCGGGGGGGTTGAGACCCAGTACTTC; CDR3aa: CATSAGGVETQYF
abundance: NA; j_gene: TRBJ2-5; v_gene: TRBV12-3/TRBV12-4; d_gene: NA; CDR3nt: TGTGCCAGCAGTTTGTCCCAGACATTGTATGGAGAGACCCAGTACTTC; CDR3aa: CASSLSQTLYGETQYF
abundance: few; j_gene: TRBJ1-1; v_gene: TRBV18; d_gene: NA; CDR3nt: TGTGCCAGCTCACCGGATGCACCCACTCTGAACACTGAAGCTTTCTTT; CDR3aa: CASSPDAPTLNTEAFF
abundance: NA; j_gene: TRBJ1-4; v_gene: TRBV5-5; d_gene: NA; CDR3nt: TGTGCCAGCAGGGACACAGGGAATGAAAAACTGTTTTTT; CDR3aa: CASRDTGNEKLFF
abundance: NA; j_gene: TRBJ1-1; v_gene: TRBV3-1; d_gene: NA; CDR3nt: TGTGCCAGCAGCCAAGATTTCGGGACTGTGGCTTTCTTT; CDR3aa: CASSQDFGTVAFF
abundance: NA; j_gene: TRBJ1-5; v_gene: TRBV7-2; d_gene: NA; CDR3nt: TGTGCCAGCAGCTTAGAGGGGGGTAGTAGCAATCAGCCCCAGCATTTT; CDR3aa: CASSLEGGSSNQPQHF
abundance: many; j_gene: TRBJ1-2; v_gene: TRBV9; d_gene: NA; CDR3nt: TGTGCCAGCAGCGAAAGGTTTCACTATGGCTACACCTTC; CDR3aa: CASSERFHYGYTF
abundance: NA; j_gene: TRBJ2-1; v_gene: TRBV7-9; d_gene: TRBD1; CDR3nt: TGTGCCAGCAGCGTCGGATCAGGGGGAACCTACAATGAGCAGTTCTTC; CDR3aa: CASSVGSGGTYNEQFF
abundance: many; j_gene: TRBJ1-2; v_gene: TRBV5-1; d_gene: TRBD1; CDR3nt: TGCGCCAGCAGCTTGGGGACAGGGATCTATGGCTACACCTTC; CDR3aa: CASSLGTGIYGYTF
abundance: few; j_gene: TRBJ2-3; v_gene: TRBV4-1; d_gene: TRBD2; CDR3nt: TGCGCCAGCAGCCAGAGTTCGGGAGGGGGGGCGTCAGATACGCAGTATTTT; CDR3aa: CASSQSSGGGASDTQYF
abundance: NA; j_gene: TRBJ1-2; v_gene: TRBV6-1; d_gene: NA; CDR3nt: TGTGCCAGCAGTGAATCAGGGGCTCGCGCCTTC; CDR3aa: CASSESGARAF
abundance: NA; j_gene: TRBJ2-7; v_gene: TRBV27; d_gene: NA; CDR3nt: TGTGCCAGCAGTTCCCGACAGTTCTACGAGCAGTACTTC; CDR3aa: CASSSRQFYEQYF
abundance: NA; j_gene: TRBJ2-7; v_gene: TRBV6-5; d_gene: TRBD1; CDR3nt: TGTGCCAGCAGGACTCCGGGACAGGGGGCCCGGGGGCAGTACTTC; CDR3aa: CASRTPGQGARGQYF
abundance: many; j_gene: TRBJ1-1; v_gene: TRBV20-1; d_gene: NA; CDR3nt: TGCAGTGCTAGTAAGGGATTGAACACTGAAGCTTTCTTT; CDR3aa: CSASKGLNTEAFF
abundance: NA; j_gene: TRBJ2-3; v_gene: TRBV20-1; d_gene: NA; CDR3nt: TGCAGTGCTAGAGGCGAAGGCACAGATACGCAGTATTTT; CDR3aa: CSARGEGTDTQYF
abundance: few; j_gene: TRBJ2-3; v_gene: TRBV5-1; d_gene: NA; CDR3nt: TGCGCCAGCAGCTTGGCCTTGGGGAAATACGCAGATACGCAGTATTTT; CDR3aa: CASSLALGKYADTQYF
abundance: NA; j_gene: TRBJ2-2; v_gene: TRBV5-1; d_gene: TRBD2; CDR3nt: TGCGCCAGCAGCTTGACACTAGCGGGGAACACCGGGGAGCTGTTTTTT; CDR3aa: CASSLTLAGNTGELFF
abundance: NA; j_gene: TRBJ2-6; v_gene: TRBV2; d_gene: NA; CDR3nt: TGTGCCAGCAGTAAGGACAGCTCTGGGGCCAACGTCCTGACTTTC; CDR3aa: CASSKDSSGANVLTF
abundance: NA; j_gene: TRBJ2-3; v_gene: TRBV4-1; d_gene: NA; CDR3nt: TGCGCCAGCAGCCAGGATGGGGCGGGGCTAGATACGCAGTATTTT; CDR3aa: CASSQDGAGLDTQYF